This paragraph reports one TCR beta chain. The antigen remains unidentified. Both 60 Vbeta primers and 13 Jbeta primers went into the PCR. Method: immunoSEQ multiplex PCR; TCRdb's copy keeps in-frame clones and lacks some. Its table lists 150,000 to 200,000 clones. The sample belongs to a study of cytomegalovirus exposure and HLA in healthy donors. Looking at the study overall: Earlier, 100 million to 120 million unique TCR beta sequences were recovered from roughly 200 million T cells by an analysis.

CDR3 length: 14 amino acids. V lost 0 bases to trimming and J lost 0 bases, with 7 bases between them. CDR1 and CDR2 from the germline V gene are SGHNT and YYREEE (reference sequence). Study-level findings and limits: It was likely that a cluster of highly shared sequence variants was a sequencing artifact. Rates of TCR association differed by HLA locus in a later analysis, with DRB1 highest and HLA-C lowest. For most TCR sequences rarity was the rule, although some public TCRs occurred in many donors.

The receptor was isolated from a man aged 25 to 45 in good health and CMV-seronegative. Sequencing used PBMCs. The V gene is TRBV5-4, the J gene TRBJ2-7; D unclear. The CDR3 loop reads CASSLGTVSYEQYF. The CDR3 nucleotides read TGTGCCAGCAGCTTGGGCACGGTCTCCTACGAGCAGTACTTC.